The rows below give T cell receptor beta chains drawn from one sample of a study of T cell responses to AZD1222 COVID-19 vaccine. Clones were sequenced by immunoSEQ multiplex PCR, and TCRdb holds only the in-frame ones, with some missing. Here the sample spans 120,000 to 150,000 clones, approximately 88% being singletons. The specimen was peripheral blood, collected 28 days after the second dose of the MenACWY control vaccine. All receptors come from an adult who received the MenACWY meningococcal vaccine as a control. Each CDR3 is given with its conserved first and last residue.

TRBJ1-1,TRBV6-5,CASSQGAHTEAFF
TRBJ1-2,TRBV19,CASSILSAVMDYTF
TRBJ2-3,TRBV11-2,CASSLWLATRTDTQYF
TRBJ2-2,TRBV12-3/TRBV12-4,CASSPNTGELFF
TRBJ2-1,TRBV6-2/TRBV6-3,CASSRTQRSEQFF
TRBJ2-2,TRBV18,CASSPGRGDAGELFF
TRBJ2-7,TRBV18,CASSPLQGLSYEQYF
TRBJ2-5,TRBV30,CAWGRTGTFQETQYF
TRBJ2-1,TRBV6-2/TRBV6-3,CASSLSGNEQFF
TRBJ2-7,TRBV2,CASSGDGQHSYEQYF
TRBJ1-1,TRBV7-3,CASSLRGGDEAFF
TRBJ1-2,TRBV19,CASSPSQNYGYTF
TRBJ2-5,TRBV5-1,CASSFGLAFQETQYF
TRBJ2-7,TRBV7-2,CASSLGLAGASEQYF
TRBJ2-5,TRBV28,CASSGRGPETQYF
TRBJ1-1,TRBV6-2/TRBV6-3,CASSYPTGLGEAFF
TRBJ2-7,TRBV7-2,CASSFRTSAPYEQYF
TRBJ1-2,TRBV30,CAWSVNANYGYTF
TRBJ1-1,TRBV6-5,CASSYSRPPDTEAFF
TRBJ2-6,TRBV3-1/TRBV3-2,CASSRRLRGPGANVLTF
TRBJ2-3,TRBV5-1,CASSGKDRATDTQYF
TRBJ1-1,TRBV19,CASSSFPGGNTEAFF
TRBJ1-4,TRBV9,CASSEGKRNEKLFF
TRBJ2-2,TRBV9,CASSVGLTGTGELFF
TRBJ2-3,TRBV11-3,CASSLGLAGGSTDTQYF
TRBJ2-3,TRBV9,CASSVWRGGTDTQYF
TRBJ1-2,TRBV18,CASSPQIDAYGYTF
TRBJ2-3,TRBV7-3,CASSLPGENTQYF
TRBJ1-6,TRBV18,CASSIRGVGSSYNSPLHF
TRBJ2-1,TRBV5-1,CASSSSGYRSYNEQFF
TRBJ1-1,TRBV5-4,CASSLLSAEAFF
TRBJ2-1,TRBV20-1,CSASGPETYNEQFF
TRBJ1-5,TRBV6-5,CASSYSRGFQPQHF
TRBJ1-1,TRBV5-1,CASSFRGGDTEAFF
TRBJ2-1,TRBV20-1,CSASIIDGEQFF
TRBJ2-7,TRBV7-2,CASSLLDVLGEFNYEQYF
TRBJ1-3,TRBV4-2,CASSQERGNTIYF
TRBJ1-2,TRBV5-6,CASRFGQNYGYTF
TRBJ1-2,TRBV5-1,CASSSSGGDLVLYGYTF
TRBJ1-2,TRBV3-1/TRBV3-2,CASSHGRRDYTF
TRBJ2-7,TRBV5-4,CASSPGQGPYEQYF
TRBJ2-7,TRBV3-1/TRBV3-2,CASSFGGGGPTYEQYF
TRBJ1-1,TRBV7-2,CASSYGRTEAFF
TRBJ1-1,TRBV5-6,CASSSLRTANTEAFF
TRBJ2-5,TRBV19,CASRRTVGEGETQYF
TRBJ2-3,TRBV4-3,CASSQGPRHLVTDTQYF
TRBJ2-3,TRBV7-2,CASSLDAGPSTDTQYF
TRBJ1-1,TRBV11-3,CASSPTGTPTEAFF
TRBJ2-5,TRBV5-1,CASSEGREVETQYF
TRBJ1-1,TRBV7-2,CASSTRRGLTEAFF
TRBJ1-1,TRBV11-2,CASSLVTGGTEAFF
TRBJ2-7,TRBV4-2,CASSQARGQSEQYF
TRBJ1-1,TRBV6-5,CASTRRQTDTEAFF